Listed below are T cell receptor beta chains from one sample, sequenced in a study of T cell responses to AZD1222 COVID-19 vaccine. The table came from immunoSEQ multiplex PCR; TCRdb's copy has only in-frame clones and leaves some out. The sample holds over 120,000 clones, 86% seen once. Sequencing used peripheral blood, obtained 28 days after the second AZD1222 dose. The origin of the receptors is an adult who received the AZD1222 COVID-19 vaccine. Both conserved end residues are part of each CDR3. D genes are given only for firm matches. Where a row states a size, it is once, few, many or the class of an expanded clone; other rows omit it.

j_call | clone_size | d_call | v_call | cdr3_nt | cdr3_aa
TRBJ1-2 | - | - | TRBV5-4 | TGTGCCAGCAGCCCAATCGATAGGTCCTATGGCTACACCTTC | CASSPIDRSYGYTF
TRBJ1-5 | - | - | TRBV19 | TGTGCCAGTAGTAGGACAGCCACAAGCAATCAGCCCCAGCATTTT | CASSRTATSNQPQHF
TRBJ2-7 | - | TRBD1 | TRBV2 | TGTGCCAGCAACCACAGGGGGGACTACGAGCAGTACTTC | CASNHRGDYEQYF
TRBJ2-7 | once | - | TRBV6-1 | TGTGCCAGCAGTGAAGGGGGCTACCGGGGCGACGAGCAGTACTTC | CASSEGGYRGDEQYF
TRBJ2-3 | - | - | TRBV2 | TGTGCCAGCCGGGGCGGGGCGGCAGATACGCAGTATTTT | CASRGGAADTQYF
TRBJ1-1 | few | - | TRBV18 | TGTGCCAGCTCACCAGCCAGGGAAAATGGTACTGAAGCTTTCTTT | CASSPARENGTEAFF
TRBJ1-6 | - | - | TRBV20-1 | TGCAGTGCTAGTTGGACGGATAATTCACCCCTCCACTTT | CSASWTDNSPLHF
TRBJ1-2 | - | - | TRBV7-9 | TGTGCCAGCAGCTTCGGCCCTGGCGGTGGCTACACCTTC | CASSFGPGGGYTF
TRBJ2-5 | few | TRBD2 | TRBV5-4 | TGTGCCAGCAGCTTTAGCGGGAGTATTAAAGAGACCCAGTACTTC | CASSFSGSIKETQYF
TRBJ2-5 | - | TRBD2 | TRBV24-1 | TGTGCCACCAGCTTAGACACACAAACCTGGACTAGCGCACAAGAGACCCAGTACTTC | CATSLDTQTWTSAQETQYF
TRBJ2-7 | - | - | TRBV11-2 | TGTGCCAGCAGCTTACTAAACTACGAGCAGTACTTC | CASSLLNYEQYF
TRBJ1-5 | - | - | TRBV12-3/TRBV12-4 | TGTGCCAGCAGTTTACTCAATCAGCCCCAGCATTTT | CASSLLNQPQHF
TRBJ2-3 | - | - | TRBV27 | TGTGCCAGCAGTCCTCGGTGGACAGATACGCAGTATTTT | CASSPRWTDTQYF
TRBJ2-7 | - | - | TRBV29-1 | TGCAGCGTTCAAATGAGCTCCTACGAGCAGTACTTC | CSVQMSSYEQYF
TRBJ1-3 | - | - | TRBV10-3 | TGTGCCATCGGAGTGGACCCTGGAAACACCATATATTTT | CAIGVDPGNTIYF
TRBJ1-2 | - | TRBD1 | TRBV7-8 | TGTGCCAGCAGCTTCGACTATGGGACAGTAGGCTATGGCTACACCTTC | CASSFDYGTVGYGYTF
TRBJ1-2 | - | TRBD1 | TRBV12-3/TRBV12-4 | TGTGCCAGGGGAGTGACAGGGGGCACTGGCTACACCTTC | CARGVTGGTGYTF
TRBJ2-7 | - | - | TRBV16 | TGTGCCAGCAGCCAATTACTTGGAGATCATGCGGGAACCTACGAGCAGTACTTC | CASSQLLGDHAGTYEQYF
TRBJ1-1 | - | - | TRBV9 | TGTGCCAGCAGCGCGATGGGGGAGACTGAAGCTTTCTTT | CASSAMGETEAFF
TRBJ1-2 | - | - | TRBV7-2 | TGTGCCAGCACCTGGGGGGACCTCTCGCAGGGCTACACCTTC | CASTWGDLSQGYTF
TRBJ1-3 | - | - | TRBV28 | TGTGCCAGCATACCGCCAGGGAGCTCTGGAAACACCATATATTTT | CASIPPGSSGNTIYF
TRBJ2-7 | - | - | TRBV12-5 | TGTGCTAGTGGTTTTTTATGGACCCCCACACGCTACGAGCAGTACTTC | CASGFLWTPTRYEQYF
TRBJ2-2 | - | - | TRBV5-1 | TGCGCCAGCAGCCGCCCTGGAACCGGGGAGCTGTTTTTT | CASSRPGTGELFF
TRBJ1-1 | - | TRBD1 | TRBV6-5 | TGTGCCAGCAGTAGACAGGGGGGAAACACTGAAGCTTTCTTT | CASSRQGGNTEAFF
TRBJ2-2 | - | - | TRBV18 | TGTGCCAGCTCTCCGTCCCGGGTAGGCGCCGGGGAGCTGTTTTTT | CASSPSRVGAGELFF
TRBJ1-4 | - | - | TRBV5-5 | TGTGCCAGCAGCTTGACAGGGTCTGAAAAACTGTTTTTT | CASSLTGSEKLFF